One sample yielded the 25 T cell receptor beta chains listed below, sequenced in a study of tumor-infiltrating lymphocytes in primary liver carcinoma. Taking roughly 20-32 mg of unsorted bulk tissue, the authors co-extracted RNA and DNA. From roughly 0.55 ug of total RNA, TCR beta-specific cDNA was reverse-transcribed using a constant-region primer. What produced the TCR beta libraries was three nested multiplex PCR rounds using slightly modified ARM-PCR. TRBV1-TRBV30 forward primers paired with a C-beta reverse primer drove the first two PCR rounds, approximately 11 cycles each. TCRdb re-analysed the multiplex PCR reads in MiXCR, keeping a single row per CDR3 protein. The table has about 120,000 distinct CDR3 sequences, approximately 70% seen once. Sequencing used liver tumor tissue from sampling region 1. As for subset: tumor region T1, superior pole. These receptors all come from a woman aged 55-69 years with primary liver carcinoma and hepatitis B virus infection.

As regards this clonotype: Because it lacks the conserved phenylalanine or tryptophan at the end, this CDR3 is likely a read error. The chain employs TRBV11-2 and TRBJ1-2; TRBD1 is a possible D gene (5 bases). CDR3 length equals 17 residues. Germline lookup yields CDR1 SGHAT and CDR2 FQNNGV. The CDR3 here is CVSSLDPIRALRSGYTL. Here the CDR3 DNA reads TGTGTCAGCAGCTTAGATCCGATCAGGGCGCTGCGCTCTGGCTACACCTTA.

As to this clonotype: In this CDR3 the conserved last residue, phenylalanine or tryptophan, is missing, so a read error is likely. The V gene is TRBV4-1, the J gene TRBJ2-1, with 11 positions matching TRBD2. Looked up from germline, CDR1 is MGHRA and CDR2 is YSYEKL. The V gene end was trimmed by 5 bases and the J gene end by 4 bases; junction bases not matched to a gene: 10. CDR3 length equals 17 residues. The CDR3 DNA is TGCGCCAGCAGCAAGACTAGCGGGGATGGGTCGTACAATGAGCAGTTCTTA. It is translated as CASSKTSGDGSYNEQFL.

In this sample, this clonotype turned up many times. V gene TRBV28 combines with J gene TRBJ1-2, with D possibly being TRBD1 (6 bases). This CDR3 comprises 12 residues. Per germline, CDR1 MDHEN and CDR2 SYDVKM. V lost 6 bases and J 5 bases, leaving 10 bases between the germline ends. The CDR3 loop is CASSRGAYGYTF. The CDR3 DNA reads as TGTGCCAGCAGCCGGGGGGCTTATGGCTACACCTTC.

As for this clonotype: This may be a read error: a much more frequent sequence differs by one nucleotide. V usage is TRBV5-5 and J usage is TRBJ2-1, with D maybe TRBD2 (6 bases). The CDR3 has 15 residues. CDR1 and CDR2 from the germline V gene are SGHKS and YYEKEE (reference sequence). The CDR3 DNA sequence: TGTGCCGGCAGCCAAACGGGACTTTATTCTAATGAGCAGTTCTTC. As protein: CAGSQTGLYSNEQFF.

This clonotype was recorded only once. One junction end does not reproduce the germline sequence, and a read error may be involved. The V and J genes are TRBV6-1 and TRBJ1-6; tentatively, D is TRBD1 (5 bases). The CDR3 is made up of 16 amino acids. Looked up from germline, CDR1 is MNHNS and CDR2 is SASEGT. The DNA of the CDR3 is TGTGCCAGCAGTGAAGCAACAGGAATAGTTAATTTACCCCTCCACTTT. It translates to CASSEATGIVNLPLHF.

The V gene is TRBV28, the J gene TRBJ2-7, with TRBD2 as a possible D gene (5 bases). With 3 bases removed from V and 6 bases from J, the gap between germline ends came to 12 bases. The CDR3 length is 13 residues. CDR1 is MDHEN and CDR2 is SYDVKM in the germline V gene. The CDR3 DNA follows: TGTGCCAGCAGTTTCAGGAGGCACGGCGAGCAGTACTTC. Encoded protein: CASSFRRHGEQYF. Full variable domain (outside the CDR3, taken from reference TRBV28 and TRBJ2-7): DVKVTQSSRYLVKRTGEKVFLECVQDMDHENMFWYRQDPGLGLRLIYFSYDVKMKEKGDIPEGYSVSREKKERFSLILESASTNQTSMYLCASSFRRHGEQYFGPGTRLTVT.

This clonotype was counted only a few times. The chain recombines TRBV28 with TRBJ2-2; D ambiguous. CDR3 size: 13 residues. Germline V gene data show CDR1 as MDHEN and CDR2 as SYDVKM. V lost 5 bases to trimming and J lost 9 bases, with 13 bases between them. The CDR3: CASSLYSSRELFF. The DNA for the CDR3 is TGTGCCAGCAGTCTCTACAGCAGCCGGGAGCTGTTTTTT. Full variable domain (rest looked up from reference TRBV28 and TRBJ2-2): DVKVTQSSRYLVKRTGEKVFLECVQDMDHENMFWYRQDPGLGLRLIYFSYDVKMKEKGDIPEGYSVSREKKERFSLILESASTNQTSMYLCASSLYSSRELFFGEGSRLTVL.

Regarding this clonotype: Mismatch with germline at one junction end may stem from a read error. The chain uses TRBV11-1 and TRBJ2-5; 10 nucleotides align to TRBD2. Germline assignment: CDR1 SGHAT and CDR2 FQDESV (reference sequence). The CDR3 runs to 18 residues. The CDR3 bases are TGTGGCAGCAGCCACGGTAGAGCGGGAGGGGCAACCAGAGGGACCCAGTACTTC. Translating gives CGSSHGRAGGATRGTQYF.

Turning to this clonotype: This could be a read error, since a much larger clone is one nucleotide away. The gene calls are TRBV29-1 and TRBJ1-1; unclear D gene. Germline lookup yields CDR1 SQVTM and CDR2 ANQGSEA. The CDR3 loop spans 13 amino acids. The ends were cut back, 7 bases at V and 10 bases at J, with 22 bases in the middle. The CDR3 DNA is TGCAGCGCAAAGGGCCCAGGAGGCGCTGGAGCTTTCTTT. Amino acid sequence: CSAKGPGGAGAFF.

Regarding this clonotype: A single base separates this from a much larger clone, so it may be a read error. V usage is TRBV29-1 and J usage is TRBJ2-1; D unclear. The V gene's germline CDR1 is SQVTM and CDR2 ANQGSEA. This CDR3 region has 15 residues. Trimming removed 2 bases at V and 0 bases at J, with 11 bases between. CDR3 sequence: CSVELHPNSYNEQFF. The CDR3 region has the DNA TGCAGCGTTGAACTACACCCCAACTCCTACAATGAGCAGTTCTTC.

This clonotype has ten or more counts. The V and J genes are TRBV29-1 and TRBJ2-3; no reliable D call. Germline V gene data show CDR1 as SQVTM and CDR2 as ANQGSEA. V gave up 2 bases and J gave up 4 bases, with 13 bases separating them. This CDR3 is 14 amino acids long. The CDR3 reads CSVELPPGSDTQYF. DNA for the CDR3: TGCAGCGTTGAACTCCCCCCGGGTTCAGATACGCAGTATTTT.

Regarding this clonotype: At one end, the junction sequence differs from germline, possibly due to a read error. This CDR3 is CVSSPRQGRGQPQHF. The CDR3 DNA reads as TGTGTCAGCAGTCCCCGCCAAGGGCGGGGTCAGCCCCAGCATTTT. The V and J genes are TRBV12-3 or TRBV12-4 and TRBJ1-5, with no clear D. This CDR3 has 15 amino acids.

As regards this clonotype: An end of the junction does not agree with germline; a read error may underlie this. The V call is TRBV29-1, the J call TRBJ2-1, with D maybe TRBD1 (6 bases). Germline V gene data show CDR1 as SQVTM and CDR2 as ANQGSEA. The CDR3 sequence is 15 residues long. This chain's CDR3 is CSVEVRQEAYNEQFF. The CDR3 nucleotides are TGCAGCGTTGAAGTGCGACAGGAGGCCTACAATGAGCAATTCTTC.

A word on this clonotype: Sequence at one end of the junction differs from germline and may be a read error. The V gene is TRBV11-1, the J gene TRBJ2-5; D call uncertain. CDR1 and CDR2 from the germline V gene are SGHAT and FQDESV (reference sequence). CDR3 length: 14 amino acids. The CDR3 DNA follows: TGTACCAGCAGCTTACGGCGATACCAAGAGATCCAGTACTTC. Residues: CTSSLRRYQEIQYF.

As regards this clonotype: A single base separates this from a much larger clone, so it may be a read error. The chain has TRBV12-3 or TRBV12-4 and TRBJ1-5; D gene ambiguous. The CDR3 has 13 residues. Trimming left V 3 bases short and J 5 bases short, with 8 bases between. The CDR3 nucleotides are TGTGCCAGCAGTTTGGCAGTTTATCAGCCCCAGCATTTT. Translation gives CASSLAVYQPQHF.

On this clonotype: A read error is possible here, since a much larger clone lies one base away. The chain is built from TRBV12-3 or TRBV12-4 and TRBJ2-5, with 8 bases aligning to TRBD1. The CDR3 covers 17 residues. The DNA for the CDR3 is TGTGCCAGCAGCCCCCACATAGGGGCAGGGGGCGCGGAGACCCAGAACTTC. Its translation is CASSPHIGAGGAETQNF.

This clonotype has a handful of counts. This clone may be a read error of a much larger clone one base away. J is TRBJ1-1 and V is TRBV6-1; 7 bases line up with TRBD1. The CDR3 runs 18 residues. CDR1 is MNHNS and CDR2 is SASEGT in the germline V gene. As DNA, the CDR3 is TGTGCCAGCAGTGAAGCGCTTAGGGGCCCGACAGGGAATACTGAAGCTCTCTTT. Amino acids: CASSEALRGPTGNTEALF.

This clonotype was counted only a few times. The chain is built from TRBV7-9 and TRBJ1-1, with D perhaps TRBD1 (6 bases). CDR1 SEHNR and CDR2 FQNEAQ come from the germline V gene (reference sequence). CDR3 length: 19 amino acids. The V and J ends lost 1 base and 3 bases respectively, with 24 bases between them. The CDR3 DNA reads TGTGCCAGCAGCTTAGGAAAGCCCAGGGGCGCAGGGTGGGACACTGAAGCTTTCTTT. Translated: CASSLGKPRGAGWDTEAFF.

Concerning this clonotype: Since the CDR3 does not end with the conserved phenylalanine or tryptophan, this likely comes from a read error. The CDR3 sequence is CASSYYEQYL. DNA of the CDR3: TGTGCCAGCAGCTACTACGAGCAGTACCTC. The gene calls are TRBV11-2 and TRBJ2-7; D unclear. V was trimmed by 4 bases and J by 3 bases, leaving 1 base between them. Germline V gives CDR1 SGHAT, CDR2 FQNNGV. CDR3 length: 10 amino acids.

In regard to this clonotype: A single base separates this from a much larger clone, so it may be a read error. The chain carries TRBV4-2 and TRBJ1-4; D is ambiguous. CDR1 and CDR2 (germline): LGHNA, YNFKEQ. CDR3 length: 16 residues. The CDR3 coding sequence is TGTGCCAGCAGCCAAGATGCCCGGGCTACTAATGGAAAACTGTTTTTT. It translates to CASSQDARATNGKLFF.

The chain couples TRBV7-9 to TRBJ2-1; D gene ambiguous. V was pared by 5 bases and J by 0 bases, with 8 bases between. Germline-derived CDR1 and CDR2 are SEHNR and FQNEAQ (reference sequence). This CDR3 comprises 14 residues. In DNA, the CDR3 is TGTGCCAGCAGCCTCAGCGTCTCCTACAATGAGCAGTTCTTC. Translated: CASSLSVSYNEQFF.

As regards this clonotype: This may stem from a read error, because a much larger clone lies one nucleotide away. The J gene is TRBJ2-6, the V gene TRBV4-1, with D possibly being TRBD1 (6 bases). Germline V gene sequence: CDR1 MGHRA, CDR2 YSYEKL. The CDR3 is made up of 16 amino acids. CDR3 bases: TGCACCAGCGCCTCCCACAGGGTCTCTGGGGCCAACGTCCTGACTTTC. It codes for CTSASHRVSGANVLTF.

Details on this clonotype: The junction departs from the called germline gene at one end, perhaps through a read error. The chain employs TRBV12-3 or TRBV12-4 and TRBJ2-7, with D possibly TRBD2 on 6 matching bases. The CDR3 totals 15 residues. CDR3: CASSFGGGSADEQYF. In DNA, the CDR3 is TGTGCCAGTAGTTTTGGAGGAGGGAGTGCCGACGAGCAGTACTTC.

This clonotype was seen many times. The chain links TRBV28 to TRBJ1-1, with D perhaps TRBD1 (6 bases). Germline CDR1 and CDR2: MDHEN and SYDVKM. The CDR3 covers 14 residues. Trimming removed 6 bases from V and 1 base from J, with 12 bases in between. The CDR3 protein is CASSRMTGNTEAFF. CDR3 bases: TGTGCCAGCAGCCGGATGACAGGGAACACTGAAGCTTTCTTT.

This clonotype was seen once. The chain couples TRBV24-1 to TRBJ2-1; 14 nucleotides align to TRBD2. Trimming removed 4 bases from V and 13 bases from J; junction bases left unmatched: 5. Germline V lookup: CDR1 KGHDR, CDR2 SFDVKD. This CDR3 is built from 14 residues. The CDR3 region has the DNA TGTGCCACCAGTGACCGGGGACTAGCGGGAGTACAGTTCTTC. This translates into CATSDRGLAGVQFF.